This T cell receptor (beta chain) was profiled in a study of T cells after yellow fever vaccination. Study details: Some fractions had low cell numbers, and these were prepared with SMART-Seq v4 Ultra Low Input.

A single record per CDR3 protein comes from TCRdb applying MiXCR to the 5' RACE reads. The sample lists around 300,000 distinct CDR3 sequences, 3.5% to 5% occurring once. Unmatched junction bases numbered 5, after V lost 7 bases and J lost 2 bases. The length of the CDR3 is 14 residues. The study, taken as a whole, reports: A large majority of primary-vaccination clones showed up again after the booster (96% CD4, 88% CD8).

As concerns this clonotype: Its antigen remains unidentified.

This rearrangement joins TRBV12-3 or TRBV12-4 to TRBJ1-2, with 9 bases lining up with TRBD1. This receptor was obtained from a man younger than 35 who received the YFV17D yellow fever vaccine. The sample was PBMCs, taken 15 days after the yellow fever booster vaccination. In DNA, the CDR3 is TGTGCCAGCACCCCGACAGGGGGAAACTATGGCTACACCTTC. As protein: CASTPTGGNYGYTF.